This passage covers 9 T cell receptor beta chains from one sample sequenced in a study of PD-1 blockade in classical Hodgkin lymphoma. Sequencing was performed with immunoSEQ multiplex PCR; in TCRdb, only in-frame clones are kept and a portion is missing. The table records 46,000 or so clones, 73% of them present only once. Following autologous stem cell transplantation, relapse occurred in every patient, and exposure to brentuximab vedotin varied. Sequencing was performed on peripheral blood mononuclear cells (PBMCs), taken at baseline. Receptors were obtained from a human donor with classical Hodgkin lymphoma.

This chain uses TRBV9 with TRBJ2-7; D might be TRBD1 (5 bases). The CDR3 covers 13 residues. The germline CDR1 and CDR2 sequences are SGDLS and YYNGEE. Trimming removed 0 bases at V and 7 bases at J, with 11 bases between. The CDR3 here is CASSVGAGREQYF. DNA of the CDR3: TGTGCCAGCAGCGTAGGGGCAGGGCGTGAGCAGTACTTC.

This chain uses TRBV5-1 with TRBJ2-2; D possibly corresponds to TRBD1 (6 bases). V was cut by 4 bases and J by 5 bases, with 18 bases left in between. CDR3 length equals 16 residues. Germline lookup yields CDR1 SGHRS and CDR2 YFSETQ. Here the CDR3 DNA reads TGCGCCAGCAGCCCGCCTCGGACAGTTTCTACCGGGGAGCTGTTTTTT. The encoded protein is CASSPPRTVSTGELFF.

In its sample, this clone was seen a few times. The chain links TRBV11-3 to TRBJ2-7; TRBD2 might be the D (6 bases). V gave up 4 bases and J gave up 7 bases, with 11 bases separating them. Germline V CDR1 and CDR2: SGHNT, YENEEA. The CDR3 runs to 12 residues. CDR3 sequence (DNA): TGTGCCAGCAGCTCCCCTGCGGGGGAGCAGTACTTC. The encoded protein is CASSSPAGEQYF.

The V call is TRBV7-9, the J call TRBJ1-3, with D perhaps TRBD1 (6 bases). The length of the CDR3 is 15 residues. Germline lookup yields CDR1 SEHNR and CDR2 FQNEAQ (reference sequence). V shed 5 bases and J shed 2 bases, with 13 bases lying between them. The CDR3 loop reads CASSPTTGPGNTIYF. The CDR3 region has the DNA TGTGCCAGCAGCCCTACTACAGGGCCTGGAAACACCATATATTTT.

This clone was detected only once. The chain combines TRBV28 with TRBJ2-2; D perhaps matches TRBD1 (6 bases). Per germline, CDR1 MDHEN and CDR2 SYDVKM. Trimming pared 7 bases from V and 4 bases from J, leaving 10 bases between. This CDR3 spans 13 amino acids. CDR3 bases: TGTGCCAGCATCGAGGGGGTCACCGGGGAGCTGTTTTTT. It yields the protein CASIEGVTGELFF.

In its sample, this clone was seen once. At the DNA level, this CDR3 is encoded by other sequences in the same sample as well. This chain uses TRBV5-1 with TRBJ1-2, with 8 bases identical to TRBD1. This CDR3 has 13 amino acids. CDR1 SGHRS and CDR2 YFSETQ come from the germline V gene. The V and J ends lost 0 bases and 5 bases, in that order; junction bases with no gene match: 0. The CDR3 sequence: CASSLGTGYGYTF. For the CDR3, the DNA is TGCGCCAGCAGCTTGGGGACAGGGTATGGCTACACCTTC.

The J gene is TRBJ2-3, the V gene TRBV5-1, with 15 positions matching TRBD2. The junction had 7 bases not matched to a gene; V was cut back by 3 bases and J by 8 bases. Germline CDR1 reads SGHRS; CDR2 reads YFSETQ. The CDR3 is 16 amino acids. The CDR3 DNA sequence: TGCGCCAGCAGCTCCTGGACTAGCGGGGGGGCGAGTACGCAGTATTTT. Amino acids: CASSSWTSGGASTQYF.

The V call is TRBV6-6, the J call TRBJ1-2; D is unresolved. V gave up 2 bases and J gave up 8 bases, with 9 bases separating them. Germline V lookup: CDR1 MNHNY, CDR2 SVGAGI (reference sequence). This CDR3 spans 12 amino acids. CDR3 in amino acids: CASSYLTGGYTF. The DNA of the CDR3 is TGTGCCAGCAGTTACCTGACGGGGGGCTACACCTTC.

The chain links TRBV18 to TRBJ1-3; 7 bases fit TRBD1. J was trimmed by 0 bases and V by 5 bases; bases with no gene match: 7. The CDR3 contains 16 residues. CDR1 is KGHSH, CDR2 LQKENI, per germline. The CDR3 spells CASSGQTGSSGNTIYF. For the CDR3, the DNA is TGTGCCAGCTCAGGACAGACAGGGAGCTCTGGAAACACCATATATTTT.